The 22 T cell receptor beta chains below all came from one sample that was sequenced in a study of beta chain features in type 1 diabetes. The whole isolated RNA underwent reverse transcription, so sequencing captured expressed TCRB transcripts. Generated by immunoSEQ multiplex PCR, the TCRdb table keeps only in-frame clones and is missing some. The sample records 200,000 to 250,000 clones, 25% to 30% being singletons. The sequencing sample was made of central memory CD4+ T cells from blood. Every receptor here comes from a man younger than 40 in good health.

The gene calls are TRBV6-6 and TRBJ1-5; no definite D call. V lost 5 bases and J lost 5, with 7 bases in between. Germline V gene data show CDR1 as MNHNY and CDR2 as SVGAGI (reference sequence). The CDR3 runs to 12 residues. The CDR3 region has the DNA TGTGCCAGCAGTCGAAAAGATCAGCCCCAGCATTTT. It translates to CASSRKDQPQHF.

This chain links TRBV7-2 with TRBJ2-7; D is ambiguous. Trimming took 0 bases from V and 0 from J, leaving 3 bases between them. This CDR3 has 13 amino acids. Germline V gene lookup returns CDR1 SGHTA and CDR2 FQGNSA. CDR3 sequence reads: CASSLASSYEQYF. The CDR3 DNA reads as TGTGCCAGCAGCTTAGCTAGCTCCTACGAGCAGTACTTC.

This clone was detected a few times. CDR3 DNA: TGCGCCAGCAGCTTGGGCGGGGCCGGCTCCTACGAGCAGTACTTC. Translation: CASSLGGAGSYEQYF. The V gene is TRBV5-1, the J gene TRBJ2-7; D is perhaps TRBD2 (6 bases). CDR1 SGHRS and CDR2 YFSETQ come from the germline V gene. Trimming removed 0 bases at V and 0 bases at J, with 10 bases between. The CDR3 consists of 15 residues.

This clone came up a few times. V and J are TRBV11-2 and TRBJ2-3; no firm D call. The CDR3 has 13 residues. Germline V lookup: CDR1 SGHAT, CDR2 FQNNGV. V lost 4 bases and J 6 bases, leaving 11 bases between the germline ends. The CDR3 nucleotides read TGTGCCAGCAGCTACACCACGTCCGATACGCAGTATTTT. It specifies CASSYTTSDTQYF.

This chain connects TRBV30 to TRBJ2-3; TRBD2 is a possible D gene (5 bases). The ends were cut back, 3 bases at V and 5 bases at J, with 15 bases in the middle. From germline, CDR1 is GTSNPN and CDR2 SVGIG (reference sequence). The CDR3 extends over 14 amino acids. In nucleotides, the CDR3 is TGTGCCTGGAGCCGAGGGTACACCGGAGATACGCAGTATTTT. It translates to CAWSRGYTGDTQYF.

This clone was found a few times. CDR3 region: CASSQEQSSYNEQFF. CDR3 bases: TGCGCCAGCAGCCAAGAACAGAGCTCCTACAATGAGCAGTTCTTC. The genes are TRBV4-3 and TRBJ2-1; D ambiguous. The CDR3 is made up of 15 amino acids. Germline V gene lookup returns CDR1 LGHNA and CDR2 YSLEER. V was cut by 0 bases and J by 0 bases, with 6 bases left in between.

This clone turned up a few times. CDR3 nucleotides: TGTGCCTGGAGTGTGCCGGGGCCGGGACGTATTCAAAAACTGTTTTTT. It encodes CAWSVPGPGRIQKLFF. The chain recombines TRBV30 with TRBJ1-4, with TRBD1 as a possible D gene (5 bases). The CDR3 consists of 16 residues. Germline CDR1 is GTSNPN and CDR2 is SVGIG (reference sequence). Trimming shortened V by 0 bases and J by 9 bases, and 20 bases separated the two germline ends. The full variable domain, rest sourced from reference TRBV30 and TRBJ1-4, is SQTIHQWPATLVQPVGSPLSLECTVEGTSNPNLYWYRQAAGRGLQLLFYSVGIGQISSEVPQNLSASRPQDRQFILSSKKLLLSDSGFYLCAWSVPGPGRIQKLFFGSGTQLSVL.

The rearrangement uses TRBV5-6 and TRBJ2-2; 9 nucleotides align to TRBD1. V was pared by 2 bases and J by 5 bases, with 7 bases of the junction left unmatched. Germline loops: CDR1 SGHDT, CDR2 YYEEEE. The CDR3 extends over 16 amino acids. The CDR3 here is CASSFLGQGDTGELFF. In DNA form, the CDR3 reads TGTGCCAGCAGCTTCCTGGGACAGGGCGATACCGGGGAGCTGTTTTTT.

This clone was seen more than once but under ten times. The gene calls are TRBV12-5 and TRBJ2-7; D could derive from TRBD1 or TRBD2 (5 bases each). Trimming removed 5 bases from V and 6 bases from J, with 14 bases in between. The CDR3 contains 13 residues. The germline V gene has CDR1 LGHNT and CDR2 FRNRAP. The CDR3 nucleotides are TGTGCTAGTGGTAACATCGGGACCTCCGAGCAGTACTTC. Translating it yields CASGNIGTSEQYF.

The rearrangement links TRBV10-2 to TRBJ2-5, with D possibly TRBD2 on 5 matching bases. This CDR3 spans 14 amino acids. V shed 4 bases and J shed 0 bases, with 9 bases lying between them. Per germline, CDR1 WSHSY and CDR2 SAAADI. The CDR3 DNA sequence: TGCGCCAGCAGTGGACGGGGATACCAAGAGACCCAGTACTTC. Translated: CASSGRGYQETQYF.

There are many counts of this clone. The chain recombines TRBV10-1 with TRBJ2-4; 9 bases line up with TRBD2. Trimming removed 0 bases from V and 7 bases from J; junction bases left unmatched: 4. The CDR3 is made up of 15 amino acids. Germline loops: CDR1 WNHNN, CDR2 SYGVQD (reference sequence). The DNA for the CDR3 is TGCGCCAGCAGTGAGTCGGGTCTAGCGGGGAACATTCAGTACTTC. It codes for CASSESGLAGNIQYF.

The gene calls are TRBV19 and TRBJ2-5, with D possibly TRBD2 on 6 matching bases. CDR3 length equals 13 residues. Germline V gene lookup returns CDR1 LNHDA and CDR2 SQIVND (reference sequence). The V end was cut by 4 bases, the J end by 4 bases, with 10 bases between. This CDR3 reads CASSKEGRETQYF. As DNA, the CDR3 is TGTGCCAGTAGTAAGGAGGGAAGAGAGACCCAGTACTTC.

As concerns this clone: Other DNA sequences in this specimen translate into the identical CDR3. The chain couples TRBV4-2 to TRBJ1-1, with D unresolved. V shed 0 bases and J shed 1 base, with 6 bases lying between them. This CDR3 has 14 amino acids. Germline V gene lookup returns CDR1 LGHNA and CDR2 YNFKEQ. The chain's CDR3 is CASSQDRENTEAFF. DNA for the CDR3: TGTGCCAGCAGCCAAGATAGGGAGAACACTGAAGCTTTCTTT.

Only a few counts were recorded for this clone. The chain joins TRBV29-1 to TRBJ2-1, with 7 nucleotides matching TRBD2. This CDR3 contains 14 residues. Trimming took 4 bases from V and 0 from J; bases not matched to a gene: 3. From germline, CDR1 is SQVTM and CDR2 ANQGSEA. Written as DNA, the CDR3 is TGCAGCGTTGCGAGCGGGACCTCCTACAATGAGCAGTTCTTC. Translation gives CSVASGTSYNEQFF.

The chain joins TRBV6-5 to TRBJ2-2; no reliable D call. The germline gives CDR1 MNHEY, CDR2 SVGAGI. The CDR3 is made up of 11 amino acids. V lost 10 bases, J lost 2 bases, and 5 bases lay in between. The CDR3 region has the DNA TGTGCCACCTACAACACCGGGGAGCTGTTTTTT. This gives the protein CATYNTGELFF.

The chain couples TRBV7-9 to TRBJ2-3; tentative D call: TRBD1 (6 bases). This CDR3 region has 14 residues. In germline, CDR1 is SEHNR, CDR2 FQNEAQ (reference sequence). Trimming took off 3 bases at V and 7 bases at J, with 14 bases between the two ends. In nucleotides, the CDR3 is TGTGCCAGCAGCTTCAGCACAGGGCATAATACGCAGTATTTT. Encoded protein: CASSFSTGHNTQYF.

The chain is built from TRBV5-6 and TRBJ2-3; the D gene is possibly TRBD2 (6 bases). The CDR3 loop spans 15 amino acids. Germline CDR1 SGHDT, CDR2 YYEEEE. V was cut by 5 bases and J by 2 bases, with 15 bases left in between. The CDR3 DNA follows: TGTGCCAGCAGTTCGGGGGAAATCTCCACAGATACGCAGTATTTT. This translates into CASSSGEISTDTQYF.

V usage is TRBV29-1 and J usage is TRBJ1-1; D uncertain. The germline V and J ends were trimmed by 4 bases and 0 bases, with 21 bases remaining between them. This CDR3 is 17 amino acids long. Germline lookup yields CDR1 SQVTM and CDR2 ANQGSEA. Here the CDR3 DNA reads TGCAGCGTTGGAATCGGGGATTACGCCTCAATGAACACTGAAGCTTTCTTT. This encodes CSVGIGDYASMNTEAFF. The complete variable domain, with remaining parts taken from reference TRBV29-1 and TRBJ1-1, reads SAVISQKPSRDICQRGTSLTIQCQVDSQVTMMFWYRQQPGQSLTLIATANQGSEATYESGFVIDKFPISRPNLTFSTLTVSNMSPEDSSIYLCSVGIGDYASMNTEAFFGQGTRLTVV.

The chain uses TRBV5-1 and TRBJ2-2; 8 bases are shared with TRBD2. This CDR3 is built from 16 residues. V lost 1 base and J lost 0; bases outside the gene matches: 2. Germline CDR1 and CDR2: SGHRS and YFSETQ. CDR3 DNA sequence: TGCGCCAGCAGCTTGAGTAGCGGGGCGAACACCGGGGAGCTGTTTTTT. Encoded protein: CASSLSSGANTGELFF.

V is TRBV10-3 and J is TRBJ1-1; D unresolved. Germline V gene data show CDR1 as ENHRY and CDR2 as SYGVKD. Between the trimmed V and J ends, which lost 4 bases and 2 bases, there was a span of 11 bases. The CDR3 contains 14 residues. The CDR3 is CAISGNVDNTEAFF. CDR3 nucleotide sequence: TGTGCCATCAGTGGGAATGTGGACAACACTGAAGCTTTCTTT.

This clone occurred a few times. The CDR3 loop reads CASTPDYGYTF. CDR3 DNA: TGTGCCAGCACCCCGGACTATGGCTACACCTTC. J is TRBJ1-2 and V is TRBV5-6; D gene ambiguous. Trimming removed 6 bases at V and 3 bases at J, with 6 bases between. The CDR3 has 11 residues. Germline-derived CDR1 and CDR2 are SGHDT and YYEEEE.

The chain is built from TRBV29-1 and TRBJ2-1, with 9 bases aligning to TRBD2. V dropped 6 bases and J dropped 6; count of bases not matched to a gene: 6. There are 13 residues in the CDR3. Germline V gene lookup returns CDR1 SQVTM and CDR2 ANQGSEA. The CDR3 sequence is CSVAGLAVNEQFF. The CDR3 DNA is TGCAGCGTAGCGGGACTAGCCGTCAATGAGCAGTTCTTC.